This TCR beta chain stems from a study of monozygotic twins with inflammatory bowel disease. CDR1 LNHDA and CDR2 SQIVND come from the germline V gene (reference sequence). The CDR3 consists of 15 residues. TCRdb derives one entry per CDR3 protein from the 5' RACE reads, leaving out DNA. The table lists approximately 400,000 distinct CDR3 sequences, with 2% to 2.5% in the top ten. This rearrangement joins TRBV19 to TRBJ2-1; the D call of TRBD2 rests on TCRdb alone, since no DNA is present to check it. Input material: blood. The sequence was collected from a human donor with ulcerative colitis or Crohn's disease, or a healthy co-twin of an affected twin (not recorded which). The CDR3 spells CASSIRGRVVYEQFF.